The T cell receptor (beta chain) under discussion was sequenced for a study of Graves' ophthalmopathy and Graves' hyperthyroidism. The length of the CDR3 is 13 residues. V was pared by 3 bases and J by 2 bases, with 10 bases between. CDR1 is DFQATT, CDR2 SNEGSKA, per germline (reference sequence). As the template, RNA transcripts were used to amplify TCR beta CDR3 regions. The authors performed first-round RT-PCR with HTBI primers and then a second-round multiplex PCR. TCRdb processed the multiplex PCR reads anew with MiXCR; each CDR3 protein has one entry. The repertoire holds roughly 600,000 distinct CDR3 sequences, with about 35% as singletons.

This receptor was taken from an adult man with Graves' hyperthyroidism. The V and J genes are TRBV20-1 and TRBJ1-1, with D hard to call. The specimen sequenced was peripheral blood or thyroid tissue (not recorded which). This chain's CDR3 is CSARGEANTEAFF. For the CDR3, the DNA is TGCAGTGCTAGGGGCGAAGCAAACACTGAAGCTTTCTTT.